These 21 T cell receptor beta chains originate from one sample sequenced in a study of CD8 T cells in ankylosing spondylitis (dated by TCRdb to 2016 to 2017). Receptor libraries were prepared by 5' RACE. The reads were generated on an Illumina HiSeq 2500. TCRdb reprocessing: public reads trimmed at Q25 with fastp, clones called with MiXCR, in-frame beta chains kept. All rows with the same CDR3 protein become a single entry with the most common DNA and genes. The sample profile shows roughly 42,000 distinct CDR3 sequences; 2.7% of them were found once. About 4.8% of the sample lies in the top ten. Sequences were obtained from blood, either unsorted or a sorted T cell fraction (not recorded which). These receptors originate from a male donor with ankylosing spondylitis or in good health (not recorded which).

As for this clonotype: Just one base apart from a much larger clone, this may be a read error. The chain combines TRBV9 with TRBJ2-1; D perhaps matches TRBD2 (7 bases). There are 15 residues in the CDR3. The germline gives CDR1 SGDLS, CDR2 YYNGEE. Trimming took off 3 bases at V and 9 bases at J, with 19 bases between the two ends. CDR3 DNA sequence: TGTGCCAGCAGCGCACCCGGCGGGGGACACACTGAGCAGTTCTTC. This encodes CASSAPGGGHTEQFF.

In this sample, this clonotype turned up a few times. The chain combines TRBV9 with TRBJ2-1; maybe TRBD2 (5 bases). Trimming removed 0 bases at V and 0 bases at J, with 10 bases between. Per the germline V gene, CDR1 is SGDLS and CDR2 is YYNGEE. The CDR3 totals 16 residues. CDR3 sequence reads: CASSVVVAGSYNEQFF. CDR3 bases: TGTGCCAGCAGCGTAGTTGTGGCGGGCTCCTACAATGAGCAGTTCTTC.

This clonotype was detected many times. V is TRBV9 and J is TRBJ2-3; D is possibly TRBD1 or TRBD2 (5 bases each). The CDR3 runs 14 residues. Trimming pared 3 bases from V and 4 bases from J, leaving 12 bases between. Germline V gene lookup returns CDR1 SGDLS and CDR2 YYNGEE. Here the CDR3 reads CASSARDPADTQYF. The CDR3 nucleotides read TGTGCCAGCAGCGCCCGGGACCCGGCAGATACGCAGTATTTT.

This clonotype was recorded at least ten times. This chain joins TRBV9 and TRBJ1-2; D gene unclear. Deletions cut 2 bases from V and 8 bases from J, with 13 bases between. Per the germline V gene, CDR1 is SGDLS and CDR2 is YYNGEE. The CDR3 runs to 13 residues. CDR3 region: CASSVTFLGGYTF. CDR3 DNA: TGTGCCAGCAGCGTCACGTTCCTCGGGGGCTACACCTTC.

This clonotype showed up many times. This chain uses TRBV9 with TRBJ2-5; tentatively, D is TRBD1 (6 bases). CDR1 is SGDLS and CDR2 is YYNGEE in the germline V gene. The CDR3 runs 14 residues. The V end lost 0 bases, the J end lost 2 bases, and 8 bases lay between the germline ends. The CDR3 sequence is CASSVGTVQETQYF. CDR3 nucleotide sequence: TGTGCCAGCAGCGTAGGGACAGTTCAAGAGACCCAGTACTTC. Based on the CDR3 plus reference TRBV9 and TRBJ2-5, the full variable domain is DSGVTQTPKHLITATGQRVTLRCSPRSGDLSVYWYQQSLDQGLQFLIQYYNGEERAKGNILERFSAQQFPDLHSELNLSSLELGDSALYFCASSVGTVQETQYFGPGTRLLVL.

This clonotype was observed many times. The J gene is TRBJ2-3, the V gene TRBV9; TRBD2 matches 7 bases. Trimming removed 5 bases from V and 0 bases from J; junction bases left unmatched: 12. The germline CDR1 and CDR2 sequences are SGDLS and YYNGEE. This CDR3 spans 17 amino acids. The CDR3 loop is CASSDARGRGSTDTQYF. CDR3 DNA: TGTGCCAGCAGTGACGCTCGCGGGAGAGGGAGCACAGATACGCAGTATTTT.

Ten or more counts support this clonotype. The V call is TRBV9, the J call TRBJ2-1; 15 bases fit TRBD2. The CDR3 runs to 15 residues. Losses at the gene ends were 3 bases for V and 9 bases for J; bases not matched to a gene: 4. Germline CDR1 reads SGDLS; CDR2 reads YYNGEE. The CDR3 DNA reads as TGTGCCAGCAGCGGGACTAGCGGGGGGGTTGGTGAGCAGTTCTTC. Amino acids: CASSGTSGGVGEQFF. The full variable domain, completed using reference TRBV9 and TRBJ2-1, is DSGVTQTPKHLITATGQRVTLRCSPRSGDLSVYWYQQSLDQGLQFLIQYYNGEERAKGNILERFSAQQFPDLHSELNLSSLELGDSALYFCASSGTSGGVGEQFFGPGTRLTVL.

This clonotype appeared many times. This rearrangement joins TRBV9 to TRBJ2-1; TRBD2 matches 8 bases. The CDR3 contains 14 residues. CDR1 SGDLS and CDR2 YYNGEE come from the germline V gene. Trimming took 3 bases from V and 8 from J; bases not matched to a gene: 7. The CDR3 region has the DNA TGTGCCAGCAGCGCCAGCGGGAGAGAGGATGAGCAGTTCTTC. This encodes CASSASGREDEQFF.

This clonotype was counted ten times or more. J is TRBJ2-2 and V is TRBV9; 8 bases align to TRBD1. Germline-derived CDR1 and CDR2 are SGDLS and YYNGEE. The CDR3 sequence is 16 residues long. V lost 0 bases and J lost 1; bases outside the gene matches: 2. The CDR3: CASSVVGTGNTGELFF. DNA for the CDR3: TGTGCCAGCAGCGTAGTTGGGACAGGGAACACCGGGGAGCTGTTTTTT.

This clonotype is classed as medium-sized (0.01 to 0.1%). This chain connects TRBV9 to TRBJ1-1; D is unresolved. The CDR3 spans 13 residues. Trimming pared 4 bases from V and 1 base from J, leaving 8 bases between. Germline CDR1 is SGDLS and CDR2 is YYNGEE. The CDR3 nucleotides are TGTGCCAGCAGCCTCAGACAGAACACTGAAGCTTTCTTT. It is translated as CASSLRQNTEAFF. Together with reference TRBV9 and TRBJ1-1, the CDR3 gives the full variable domain: DSGVTQTPKHLITATGQRVTLRCSPRSGDLSVYWYQQSLDQGLQFLIQYYNGEERAKGNILERFSAQQFPDLHSELNLSSLELGDSALYFCASSLRQNTEAFFGQGTRLTVV.

This clonotype was counted a few times. The chain employs TRBV9 and TRBJ2-3; weak D call: TRBD1 (5 bases). Germline loops: CDR1 SGDLS, CDR2 YYNGEE. The CDR3 extends over 15 amino acids. V lost 0 bases and J 7 bases, leaving 15 bases between the germline ends. The CDR3 DNA sequence: TGTGCCAGCAGCGTAGGGCAGGGCGCGGCCAATACGCAGTATTTT. It is translated as CASSVGQGAANTQYF.

At least ten counts were recorded for this clonotype. CDR3 region: CASSVALAGVGYEQYF. The DNA for the CDR3 is TGTGCCAGCAGCGTAGCTCTAGCGGGAGTAGGGTACGAGCAGTACTTC. The chain uses TRBV9 and TRBJ2-7, with TRBD2 matching over 10 bases. V shed 0 bases, J shed 4 bases, and the junction held 7 bases outside the gene matches. Germline CDR1 is SGDLS and CDR2 is YYNGEE. The length of the CDR3 is 16 residues.

Regarding this clonotype: A much larger clone lies one base from this, so it may be a read error. The rearrangement links TRBV9 to TRBJ2-1; D remains unclear. In germline, CDR1 is SGDLS, CDR2 YYNGEE. The CDR3 runs 12 residues. DNA of the CDR3: TGTGCCAGCCGCGTAGACAACCATGAGCAGTTCTTC. Amino acid sequence: CASRVDNHEQFF.

This clonotype appeared many times. The chain couples TRBV9 to TRBJ2-3; 14 positions match TRBD2. Unmatched junction bases numbered 6, after V lost 3 bases and J lost 3 bases. The CDR3 has 17 amino acids. The germline CDR1 and CDR2 sequences are SGDLS and YYNGEE. In DNA form, the CDR3 reads TGTGCCAGCAGCGCGGGGACTAGCGGGAGTAGAACAGATACGCAGTATTTT. It yields the protein CASSAGTSGSRTDTQYF. The full variable domain, in which reference TRBV9 and TRBJ2-3 provide the parts outside the CDR3, is DSGVTQTPKHLITATGQRVTLRCSPRSGDLSVYWYQQSLDQGLQFLIQYYNGEERAKGNILERFSAQQFPDLHSELNLSSLELGDSALYFCASSAGTSGSRTDTQYFGPGTRLTVL.

For this clonotype: This may be a read error: a much more frequent sequence differs by one nucleotide. The chain employs TRBV9 and TRBJ2-7, with D possibly matching TRBD1 (5 bases). Germline V gene lookup returns CDR1 SGDLS and CDR2 YYNGEE. The CDR3 runs 14 residues. This chain's CDR3 is CASSVEQVGYEQCF. CDR3 coding DNA: TGTGCCAGCAGCGTAGAACAGGTGGGTTACGAGCAGTGCTTC.

This clonotype appeared many times. The rearrangement joins TRBV9 to TRBJ1-4; D is uncertain. The V and J ends lost 3 bases and 4 bases respectively, with 10 bases between them. CDR1 is SGDLS, CDR2 YYNGEE, per germline. This CDR3 has 14 amino acids. The CDR3 DNA sequence: TGTGCCAGCAGCGATCAGAGCAGTAATGAAAAACTGTTTTTT. Amino acid sequence: CASSDQSSNEKLFF.

This clonotype occurred many times. The chain uses TRBV9 and TRBJ2-3, with 9 bases lining up with TRBD2. From germline, CDR1 is SGDLS and CDR2 YYNGEE. Trimming removed 3 bases from V and 6 bases from J; junction bases left unmatched: 14. There are 17 residues in the CDR3. The CDR3 coding sequence is TGTGCCAGCAGCGAGTCCCCGCGAGCGGGAGGAATTGATACGCAGTATTTT. Protein sequence: CASSESPRAGGIDTQYF.

This clonotype qualifies as medium-sized. V is TRBV9 and J is TRBJ2-3, with D uncertain. The CDR3 totals 13 residues. V was shortened by 3 bases and J by 4 bases, with 9 bases between the two germline ends. Looked up from germline, CDR1 is SGDLS and CDR2 is YYNGEE. CDR3: CASSGRWSDTQYF. DNA of the CDR3: TGTGCCAGCAGCGGCCGTTGGTCAGATACGCAGTATTTT. Drawing the rest from reference TRBV9 and TRBJ2-3, the complete variable domain is DSGVTQTPKHLITATGQRVTLRCSPRSGDLSVYWYQQSLDQGLQFLIQYYNGEERAKGNILERFSAQQFPDLHSELNLSSLELGDSALYFCASSGRWSDTQYFGPGTRLTVL.

The sample holds many counts of this clonotype. The V and J genes are TRBV9 and TRBJ2-1; D may be TRBD2 (6 bases). Trimming removed 0 bases from V and 3 bases from J, with 13 bases in between. The CDR3 extends over 16 amino acids. The V gene's germline CDR1 is SGDLS and CDR2 YYNGEE. CDR3 DNA sequence: TGTGCCAGCAGCGTAGGAGCGGGCACCTTCTACAATGAGCAGTTCTTC. Protein: CASSVGAGTFYNEQFF. The variable domain in full, completed from reference TRBV9 and TRBJ2-1, reads DSGVTQTPKHLITATGQRVTLRCSPRSGDLSVYWYQQSLDQGLQFLIQYYNGEERAKGNILERFSAQQFPDLHSELNLSSLELGDSALYFCASSVGAGTFYNEQFFGPGTRLTVL.

At least ten counts were recorded for this clonotype. The J gene is TRBJ2-1, the V gene TRBV9, with 12 bases matching TRBD2. There are 16 residues in the CDR3. Unmatched junction bases numbered 7, after V lost 0 bases and J lost 9 bases. CDR1 and CDR2 (germline): SGDLS, YYNGEE. The CDR3 sequence: CASSVDTSGRLSEQFF. For the CDR3, the DNA is TGTGCCAGCAGCGTAGACACTAGCGGGAGGTTAAGTGAGCAGTTCTTC.

This clonotype was detected ten times or more. The V gene is TRBV9, the J gene TRBJ2-1; 7 nucleotides match TRBD1. With 1 base clipped from V and 6 bases from J, the junction kept 4 bases outside the gene matches. Germline CDR1 reads SGDLS; CDR2 reads YYNGEE. This CDR3 is 14 amino acids long. CDR3 in amino acids: CASSVLSGGNEQFF. The CDR3 DNA sequence: TGTGCCAGCAGCGTACTGTCAGGGGGCAATGAGCAGTTCTTC.